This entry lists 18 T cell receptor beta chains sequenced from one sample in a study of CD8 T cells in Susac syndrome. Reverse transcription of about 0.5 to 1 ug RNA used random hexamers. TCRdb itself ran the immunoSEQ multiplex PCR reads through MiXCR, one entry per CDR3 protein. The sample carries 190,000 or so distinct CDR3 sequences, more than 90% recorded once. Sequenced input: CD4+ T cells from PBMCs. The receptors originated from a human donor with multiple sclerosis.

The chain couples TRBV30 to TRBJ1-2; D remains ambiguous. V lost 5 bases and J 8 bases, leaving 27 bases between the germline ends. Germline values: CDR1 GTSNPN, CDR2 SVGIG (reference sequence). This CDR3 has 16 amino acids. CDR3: CAWALPGERTLWGYTF. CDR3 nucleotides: TGTGCCTGGGCACTTCCGGGCGAGCGGACCCTCTGGGGCTACACCTTC. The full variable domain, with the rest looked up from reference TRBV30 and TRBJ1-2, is SQTIHQWPATLVQPVGSPLSLECTVEGTSNPNLYWYRQAAGRGLQLLFYSVGIGQISSEVPQNLSASRPQDRQFILSSKKLLLSDSGFYLCAWALPGERTLWGYTFGSGTRLTVV.

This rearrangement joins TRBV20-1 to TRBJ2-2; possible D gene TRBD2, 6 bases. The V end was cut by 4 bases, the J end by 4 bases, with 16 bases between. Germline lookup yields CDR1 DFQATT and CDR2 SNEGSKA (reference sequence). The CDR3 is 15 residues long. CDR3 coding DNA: TGCAGTGCTATGGGCCGGGGAGGAACCACCGGGGAGCTGTTTTTT. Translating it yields CSAMGRGGTTGELFF.

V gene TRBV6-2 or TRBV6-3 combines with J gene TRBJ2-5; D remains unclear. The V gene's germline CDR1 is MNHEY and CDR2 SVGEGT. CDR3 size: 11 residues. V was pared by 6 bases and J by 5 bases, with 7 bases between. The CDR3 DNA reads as TGTGCCAGCAGAGAGTGGGAGACCCAGTACTTC. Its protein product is CASREWETQYF.

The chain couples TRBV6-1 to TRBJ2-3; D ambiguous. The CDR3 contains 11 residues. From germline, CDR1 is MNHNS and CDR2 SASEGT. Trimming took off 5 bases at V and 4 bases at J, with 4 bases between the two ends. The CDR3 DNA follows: TGTGCCAGCAGTTGGGCAGATACGCAGTATTTT. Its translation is CASSWADTQYF.

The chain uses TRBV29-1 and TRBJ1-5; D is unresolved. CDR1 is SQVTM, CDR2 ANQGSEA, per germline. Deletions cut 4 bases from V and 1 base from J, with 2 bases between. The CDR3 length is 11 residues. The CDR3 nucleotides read TGCAGCGTTGGGAGCAATCAGCCCCAGCATTTT. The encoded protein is CSVGSNQPQHF.

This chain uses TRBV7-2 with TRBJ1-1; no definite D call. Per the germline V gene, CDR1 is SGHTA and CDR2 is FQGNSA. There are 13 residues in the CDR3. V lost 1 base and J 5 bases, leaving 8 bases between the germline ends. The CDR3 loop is CASSLVGVTEAFF. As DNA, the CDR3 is TGTGCCAGCAGCTTAGTTGGCGTTACTGAAGCTTTCTTT.

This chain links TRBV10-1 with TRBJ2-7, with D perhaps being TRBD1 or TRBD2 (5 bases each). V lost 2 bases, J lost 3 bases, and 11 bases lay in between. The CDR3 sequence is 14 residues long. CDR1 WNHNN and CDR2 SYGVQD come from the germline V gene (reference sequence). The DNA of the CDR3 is TGCGCCAGCAGTGAGACCGGGACGGACTACGAGCAGTACTTC. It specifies CASSETGTDYEQYF.

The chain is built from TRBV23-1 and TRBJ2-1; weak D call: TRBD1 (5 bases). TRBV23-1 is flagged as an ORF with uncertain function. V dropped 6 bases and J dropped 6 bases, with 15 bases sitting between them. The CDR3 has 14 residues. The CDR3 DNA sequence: TGCGCCAGCAGAGGACATCTCTCTGGCAATGAGCAGTTCTTC. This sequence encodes CASRGHLSGNEQFF.

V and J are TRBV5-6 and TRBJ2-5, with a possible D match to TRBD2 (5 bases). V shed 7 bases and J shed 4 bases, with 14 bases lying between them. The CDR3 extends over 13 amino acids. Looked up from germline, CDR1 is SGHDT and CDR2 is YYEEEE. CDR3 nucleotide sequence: TGTGCCAGCGCCGATCGGAGGCTAGAGACCCAGTACTTC. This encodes CASADRRLETQYF.

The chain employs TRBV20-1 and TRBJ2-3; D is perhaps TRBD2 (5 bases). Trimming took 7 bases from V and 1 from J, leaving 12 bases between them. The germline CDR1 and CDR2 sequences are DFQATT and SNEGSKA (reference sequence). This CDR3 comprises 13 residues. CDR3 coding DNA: TGCAGTGTAGATAGCGTGGGCACAGATACGCAGTATTTT. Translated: CSVDSVGTDTQYF.

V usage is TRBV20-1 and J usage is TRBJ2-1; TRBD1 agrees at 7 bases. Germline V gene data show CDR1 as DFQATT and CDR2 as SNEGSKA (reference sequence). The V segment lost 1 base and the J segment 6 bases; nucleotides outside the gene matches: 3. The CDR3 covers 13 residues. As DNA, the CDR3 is TGCAGTGCTAGAGTACAGGGGATCAATGAGCAGTTCTTC. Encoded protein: CSARVQGINEQFF.

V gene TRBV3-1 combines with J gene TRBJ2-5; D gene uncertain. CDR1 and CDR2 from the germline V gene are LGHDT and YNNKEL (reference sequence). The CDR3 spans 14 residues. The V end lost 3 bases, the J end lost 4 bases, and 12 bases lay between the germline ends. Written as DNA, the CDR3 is TGTGCCAGCAGCCAGAAAAGTGGTGGAGAGACCCAGTACTTC. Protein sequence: CASSQKSGGETQYF.

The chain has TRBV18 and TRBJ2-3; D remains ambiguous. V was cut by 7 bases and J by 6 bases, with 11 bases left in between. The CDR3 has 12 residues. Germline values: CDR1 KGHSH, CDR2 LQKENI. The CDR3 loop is CASFQYQDTQYF. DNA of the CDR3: TGTGCCAGCTTCCAATATCAGGATACGCAGTATTTT.

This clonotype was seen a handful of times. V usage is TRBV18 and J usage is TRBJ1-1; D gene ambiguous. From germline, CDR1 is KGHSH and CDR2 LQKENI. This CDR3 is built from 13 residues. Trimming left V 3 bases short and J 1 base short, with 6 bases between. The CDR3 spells CASSPRENTEAFF. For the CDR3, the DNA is TGTGCCAGCTCACCGCGGGAGAACACTGAAGCTTTCTTT.

CDR3 protein: CASSWELAGETDTQYF. CDR3 in DNA: TGCGCCAGCAGCTGGGAACTAGCGGGAGAAACAGATACGCAGTATTTT. The chain has TRBV5-1 and TRBJ2-3, with 11 nucleotides matching TRBD2. CDR1 and CDR2 from the germline V gene are SGHRS and YFSETQ. Germline trimming cut 3 bases from V and 3 bases from J; bases unmatched to any gene: 6. The CDR3 loop spans 16 amino acids. The full variable domain, its missing parts supplied by reference TRBV5-1 and TRBJ2-3, is KAGVTQTPRYLIKTRGQQVTLSCSPISGHRSVSWYQQTPGQGLQFLFEYFSETQRNKGNFPGRFSGRQFSNSRSEMNVSTLELGDSALYLCASSWELAGETDTQYFGPGTRLTVL.

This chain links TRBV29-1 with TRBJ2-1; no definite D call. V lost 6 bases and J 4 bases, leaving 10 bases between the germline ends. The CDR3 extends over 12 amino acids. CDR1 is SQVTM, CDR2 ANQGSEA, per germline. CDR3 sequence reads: CSVGEVYNEQFF. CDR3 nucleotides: TGCAGCGTGGGCGAGGTGTACAATGAGCAGTTCTTC.

CDR3 nucleotide sequence: TGCAGTTCGGGTATAGCGGGGGGGCGGTCCCACGCAGATACGCAGTATTTT. Translation gives CSSGIAGGRSHADTQYF. This chain connects TRBV20-1 to TRBJ2-3; 11 positions match TRBD2. With 8 bases clipped from V and 4 bases from J, the junction kept 17 bases outside the gene matches. The CDR3 is 17 residues long. Germline CDR1 DFQATT, CDR2 SNEGSKA (reference sequence).

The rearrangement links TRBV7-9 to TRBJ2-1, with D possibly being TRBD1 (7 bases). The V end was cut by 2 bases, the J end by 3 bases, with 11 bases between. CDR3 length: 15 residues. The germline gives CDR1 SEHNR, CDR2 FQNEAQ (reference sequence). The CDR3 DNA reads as TGTGCCAGCAGCTTACGGGGGACAGACTACAATGAGCAGTTCTTC. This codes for CASSLRGTDYNEQFF.